These T cell receptor beta chains were read from a single sample in a study of T-cell reconstitution after alpha-beta-depleted transplantation in children. TCRdb re-derived calls from the PCR reads in MiXCR, one entry per CDR3 protein. The sample holds about 110,000 distinct CDR3 sequences, 5% to 7% seen once. This sample comprised PBMCs, mostly from graft donor cells, obtained 360 days after TCRalphabeta/CD19-depleted stem cell transplant. The receptor source for this set is a male patient aged 2-10 years who had a stem cell transplant for acute lymphoblastic leukemia, so the T cells may come from the graft donor. The CDR3 runs from the conserved cysteine through the conserved F or W. D genes are given only for firm matches. Clone size is stated in some rows and not others, as once, few, many or a class when expanded.

CASSLGRGFYNEQFF,TGCGCCAGCAGCTTAGGGAGGGGGTTCTACAATGAGCAGTTCTTC,TRBV5-1,TRBJ2-1,many,NA
CASSMPGLVEAFF,TGTGCCAGCAGCATGCCAGGGCTGGTTGAAGCTTTCTTT,TRBV7-3,TRBJ1-1,NA,NA
CSARGPGGRADTQYF,TGCAGTGCTAGGGGTCCCGGCGGGAGGGCGGATACGCAGTATTTT,TRBV20-1,TRBJ2-3,NA,TRBD2
CAISDDRANDEQYF,TGTGCCATCAGTGACGACAGGGCGAACGACGAGCAGTACTTC,TRBV10-3,TRBJ2-7,once,TRBD1
CASSRLAEDYEQYF,TGTGCCAGCAGCCGACTAGCGGAAGACTACGAGCAGTACTTC,TRBV14,TRBJ2-7,NA,TRBD2
CASNTGAYEQYF,TGTGCCAGCAACACAGGGGCCTACGAGCAGTACTTC,TRBV6-2/TRBV6-3,TRBJ2-7,few,TRBD1
CASSFTNTEAFF,TGTGCCAGCAGTTTCACGAACACTGAAGCTTTCTTT,TRBV12-3/TRBV12-4,TRBJ1-1,many,NA
CASSSPIGKYQETQYF,TGTGCCAGCAGCTCCCCCATCGGGAAATACCAAGAGACCCAGTACTTC,TRBV7-6,TRBJ2-5,many,NA
CSATTLADLDTQYF,TGCAGTGCTACAACCCTAGCGGACTTAGATACGCAGTATTTT,TRBV20-1,TRBJ2-3,many,TRBD2
CASSLGGAFYEQYF,TGTGCCAGCAGTTTGGGGGGGGCTTTCTACGAGCAGTACTTC,TRBV27,TRBJ2-7,many,NA
CASNPGHLYGYTF,TGTGCCAGCAACCCGGGACACCTCTATGGCTACACCTTC,TRBV28,TRBJ1-2,NA,NA
CASSLFGPGGKYEQFF,NA,TRBV28,TRBJ2-1,many,NA
CASSVSGTNTGELFF,TGTGCCAGCAGCGTTAGCGGAACGAACACCGGGGAGCTGTTTTTT,TRBV7-3,TRBJ2-2,few,NA
CASSLLGGSNTGELFF,TGTGCCAGCAGCCTCCTCGGCGGATCTAACACCGGGGAGCTGTTTTTT,TRBV5-6,TRBJ2-2,many,NA
CASSQGLAGVPENIQYF,TGTGCCAGCAGCCAAGGACTAGCGGGAGTCCCCGAAAACATTCAGTACTTC,TRBV4-2,TRBJ2-4,few,TRBD2
CAWSVQRVRMFYEQYF,TGTGCCTGGAGTGTCCAGAGGGTGCGGATGTTCTACGAGCAGTACTTC,TRBV30,TRBJ2-7,few,NA
CATSPQGGGRSVINYGYTF,TGTGCCACCAGCCCCCAGGGTGGCGGCCGGTCCGTAATTAACTATGGCTACACCTTC,TRBV15,TRBJ1-2,few,NA
CASTPNPGVYEQYF,TGTGCCAGCACCCCAAACCCCGGAGTCTACGAGCAGTACTTC,TRBV27,TRBJ2-7,many,NA
CASTPRRTEAFF,TGTGCCAGCACCCCCCGTAGGACTGAAGCTTTCTTT,TRBV6-1,TRBJ1-1,NA,NA
CASRPGQAFF,TGTGCCAGCAGGCCGGGACAAGCTTTCTTT,TRBV6-6,TRBJ1-1,many,NA